Below are 25 T cell receptor beta chains sequenced from a single sample in a study of control samples from healthy donors and cancer patients. Generated by immunoSEQ multiplex PCR, the TCRdb table keeps only in-frame clones and is missing some. This table holds 90,000 to 120,000 clones, 82% found once. What was sequenced was blood. Receptors were obtained from a man aged 18 to 29 in good health.

The chain is built from TRBV4-1 and TRBJ1-4; D remains ambiguous. V was clipped by 2 bases and J by 4 bases, with 5 bases between them. The CDR3 runs to 13 residues. The germline CDR1 and CDR2 sequences are MGHRA and YSYEKL. Here the CDR3 DNA reads TGCGCCAGCAGCCAAACCCTTAATGAAAAACTGTTTTTT. This encodes CASSQTLNEKLFF.

In its sample, this clone was seen a few times. The gene calls are TRBV2 and TRBJ2-2; maybe TRBD1 (6 bases). Trimming pared 4 bases from V and 1 base from J, leaving 10 bases between. This CDR3 is 15 amino acids long. The germline V gene encodes CDR1 SNHLY and CDR2 FYNNEI. The CDR3 bases are TGTGCCAGCAGTGTACAGGGCCGGAACACCGGGGAGCTGTTTTTT. Protein sequence: CASSVQGRNTGELFF.

The gene calls are TRBV4-2 and TRBJ2-1; TRBD2 matches at 11 bases. With V trimmed by 4 bases and J by 5 bases, 13 bases remained unmatched. The CDR3 covers 18 residues. Germline V gene lookup returns CDR1 LGHNA and CDR2 YNFKEQ. This chain's CDR3 is CASSRDVAGGPPNNEQFF. The CDR3 bases are TGTGCCAGCAGCCGAGACGTAGCGGGGGGGCCCCCAAACAATGAGCAGTTCTTC.

The chain employs TRBV2 and TRBJ2-2; tentatively, D is TRBD1 (6 bases). V was clipped by 2 bases and J by 2 bases, with 9 bases between them. The CDR3 sequence is 15 residues long. Germline CDR1 reads SNHLY; CDR2 reads FYNNEI. DNA of the CDR3: TGTGCCAGCAGTGAATCAGGGGCTAACACCGGGGAGCTGTTTTTT. Its protein is CASSESGANTGELFF.

The rearrangement uses TRBV13 and TRBJ1-3; no definite D call. The CDR3 has 14 amino acids. The V and J ends lost 0 bases and 2 bases respectively, with 5 bases between them. Germline-derived CDR1 and CDR2 are PRHDT and FYEKMQ (reference sequence). The chain's CDR3 is CASSLGGAGNTIYF. CDR3 nucleotides: TGTGCCAGCAGCTTAGGTGGGGCTGGAAACACCATATATTTT.

The chain carries TRBV7-2 and TRBJ1-2; 7 bases fit TRBD1. The CDR3 covers 11 residues. The germline V gene encodes CDR1 SGHTA and CDR2 FQGNSA. V was pared by 4 bases and J by 8 bases, with 1 base of the junction left unmatched. CDR3 sequence reads: CASSYRGGYTF. DNA for the CDR3: TGTGCCAGCAGCTACAGGGGAGGCTACACCTTC.

This sequence joins TRBV6-6 and TRBJ1-6; D possibly corresponds to TRBD1 (6 bases). V was shortened by 2 bases and J by 9 bases, with 14 bases between the two germline ends. Germline CDR1 and CDR2: MNHNY and SVGAGI (reference sequence). CDR3 length: 15 residues. Here the CDR3 reads CASSYTTGFGSPLHF. CDR3 DNA: TGTGCCAGCAGTTACACGACAGGTTTTGGTTCACCCCTCCACTTT.

The V call is TRBV2, the J call TRBJ2-5, with 7 bases identical to TRBD2. The germline CDR1 and CDR2 sequences are SNHLY and FYNNEI. The CDR3 has 16 residues. V was clipped by 1 base and J by 1 base; unmatched bases: 6. CDR3 region: CASSEEAGTIQETQYF. In nucleotides, the CDR3 is TGTGCCAGCAGTGAAGAAGCGGGAACCATCCAAGAGACCCAGTACTTC.

The chain is built from TRBV6-2 or TRBV6-3 and TRBJ2-1; 8 bases match TRBD2. Trimming at V came to 2 bases and at J to 5 bases, leaving 17 bases not matched to a gene. Per germline, CDR1 MNHEY and CDR2 SVGEGT. The length of the CDR3 is 19 residues. CDR3: CASSYTYFLGGAINNEQFF. The CDR3 DNA is TGTGCCAGCAGTTACACATACTTTCTCGGGGGGGCTATCAACAATGAGCAGTTCTTC.

This clone was seen once. CDR3 region: CATRRKWAVSTDTQYF. Written as DNA, the CDR3 is TGTGCCACCCGCCGAAAATGGGCAGTTAGCACAGATACGCAGTATTTT. This chain uses TRBV15 with TRBJ2-3, with D unresolved. Germline CDR1 LNHNV, CDR2 YYDKDF (reference sequence). V was clipped by 8 bases and J by 0 bases, with 18 bases between them. The CDR3 is 16 amino acids.

The J gene is TRBJ1-3, the V gene TRBV10-1, with D possibly matching TRBD1 (5 bases). Germline V gene lookup returns CDR1 WNHNN and CDR2 SYGVQD (reference sequence). The CDR3 is made up of 15 amino acids. Trimming took off 6 bases at V and 3 bases at J, with 15 bases between the two ends. The CDR3 DNA is TGCGCCAGCAGGACCGACAGAACCCGTGGAAACACCATATATTTT. Its translation is CASRTDRTRGNTIYF.

The chain recombines TRBV5-4 with TRBJ1-2, with D hard to call. Trimming shortened V by 4 bases and J by 6 bases, and 10 bases separated the two germline ends. CDR1 and CDR2 (germline): SGHNT, YYREEE (reference sequence). The CDR3 totals 12 residues. The CDR3 here is CASSLNVDGYTF. Here the CDR3 DNA reads TGTGCCAGCAGCCTCAATGTAGATGGCTACACCTTC.

In the case of this clone: Compared with germline, one end of the junction differs, possibly owing to a read error. V gene TRBV29-1 combines with J gene TRBJ2-2; 8 bases agree with TRBD1. CDR3 length: 14 residues. Germline V gives CDR1 SQVTM, CDR2 ANQGSEA. CDR3 sequence reads: CSVEEGTGTGELFF. CDR3 coding DNA: TGCAGCGTCGAAGAGGGGACAGGAACCGGGGAGCTGTTTTTT.

This chain joins TRBV7-9 and TRBJ2-3; 10 bases are shared with TRBD2. In germline, CDR1 is SEHNR, CDR2 FQNEAQ (reference sequence). V was clipped by 4 bases and J by 1 base; unmatched bases: 2. CDR3 size: 15 residues. Written as DNA, the CDR3 is TGTGCCAGCAGCTCTAGCGGGGGCGGCACAGATACGCAGTATTTT. Encoded protein: CASSSSGGGTDTQYF. Drawing the rest from reference TRBV7-9 and TRBJ2-3, the complete variable domain is DTGVSQNPRHKITKRGQNVTFRCDPISEHNRLYWYRQTLGQGPEFLTYFQNEAQLEKSRLLSDRFSAERPKGSFSTLEIQRTEQGDSAMYLCASSSSGGGTDTQYFGPGTRLTVL.

The chain employs TRBV18 and TRBJ1-3; D not resolved. The CDR3 sequence is 14 residues long. Germline CDR1 reads KGHSH; CDR2 reads LQKENI. V gave up 2 bases and J gave up 1 base, with 6 bases separating them. The CDR3 nucleotides are TGTGCCAGCTCACCAACCGGATCTGGAAACACCATATATTTT. As protein: CASSPTGSGNTIYF.

V and J are TRBV28 and TRBJ2-1; no reliable D call. This CDR3 region has 15 residues. Trimming removed 5 bases from V and 0 bases from J, with 11 bases in between. Germline CDR1 and CDR2: MDHEN and SYDVKM. The CDR3 protein is CASSLQSDSYNEQFF. The CDR3, as DNA: TGTGCCAGCAGTCTACAGAGCGACTCCTACAATGAGCAGTTCTTC.

The genes are TRBV15 and TRBJ1-3; no clear D gene. The CDR3 extends over 16 amino acids. V lost 5 bases to trimming and J lost 0 bases, with 14 bases between them. Germline V gives CDR1 LNHNV, CDR2 YYDKDF (reference sequence). The chain's CDR3 is CATSPRAILSGNTIYF. The CDR3 DNA is TGTGCCACCAGCCCCCGGGCCATTCTCTCTGGAAACACCATATATTTT.

The rearrangement links TRBV15 to TRBJ1-1, with TRBD1 identical over 8 bases. Trimming took 9 bases from V and 4 from J; bases not matched to a gene: 7. Per the germline V gene, CDR1 is LNHNV and CDR2 is YYDKDF (reference sequence). This CDR3 is built from 13 residues. DNA for the CDR3: TGTGCCACTCAATTTACAGGGGGCACTGAAGCTTTCTTT. Encoded protein: CATQFTGGTEAFF.

This clone came up once. This rearrangement joins TRBV30 to TRBJ1-2; D gene unclear. This CDR3 comprises 14 residues. Germline V gene data show CDR1 as GTSNPN and CDR2 as SVGIG (reference sequence). The V gene lost 0 bases and the J gene lost 5 bases, with 13 bases spanning the gap. The CDR3 DNA sequence: TGTGCCTGGAGTGTACAAGCATCGGGGTATGGCTACACCTTC. Translated, it gives CAWSVQASGYGYTF.

V gene TRBV10-3 combines with J gene TRBJ1-5, with unresolved D. This CDR3 is 16 amino acids long. Germline CDR1 is ENHRY and CDR2 is SYGVKD. V was cut by 0 bases and J by 2 bases, with 11 bases left in between. CDR3 bases: TGTGCCATCAGTGAGTCGGAGGTATTTGGCAATCAGCCCCAGCATTTT. This codes for CAISESEVFGNQPQHF.

The rearrangement links TRBV2 to TRBJ2-1; D is perhaps TRBD1 (5 bases). Germline loops: CDR1 SNHLY, CDR2 FYNNEI. This CDR3 has 13 amino acids. V lost 9 bases and J 9 bases, leaving 18 bases between the germline ends. CDR3 region: CASTRTWGSEQFF. CDR3 coding DNA: TGTGCCAGTACCAGGACATGGGGCAGTGAGCAGTTCTTC.

This chain links TRBV11-2 with TRBJ1-3, with 8 nucleotides matching TRBD1. This CDR3 spans 15 amino acids. Germline V lookup: CDR1 SGHAT, CDR2 FQNNGV. V trimming: 3 bases; J trimming: 1 base; junction bases outside the gene matches: 2. The CDR3 loop reads CASSLGTGSGNTIYF. The DNA of the CDR3 is TGTGCCAGCAGCTTGGGGACAGGTTCTGGAAACACCATATATTTT. The variable domain in full, with the rest retrieved from reference TRBV11-2 and TRBJ1-3, is EAGVAQSPRYKIIEKRQSVAFWCNPISGHATLYWYQQILGQGPKLLIQFQNNGVVDDSQLPKDRFSAERLKGVDSTLKIQPAKLEDSAVYLCASSLGTGSGNTIYFGEGSWLTVV.

The chain joins TRBV9 to TRBJ1-1; possible D gene TRBD1, 5 bases. V was clipped by 4 bases and J by 5 bases, with 18 bases between them. Looked up from germline, CDR1 is SGDLS and CDR2 is YYNGEE. This CDR3 region has 15 residues. The DNA of the CDR3 is TGTGCCAGCAGCCCTGAAGGGGAGGTGTGGACTGAAGCTTTCTTT. Protein product: CASSPEGEVWTEAFF.

CDR3 sequence reads: CASSRGVENYGYTF. In nucleotides, the CDR3 is TGTGCCAGCAGCCGCGGGGTAGAGAACTATGGCTACACCTTC. The V and J genes are TRBV6-6 and TRBJ1-2; D gene unclear. The V gene lost 6 bases and the J gene lost 2 bases, with 13 bases spanning the gap. The CDR3 is made up of 14 amino acids. Germline V gives CDR1 MNHNY, CDR2 SVGAGI (reference sequence).

This chain uses TRBV30 with TRBJ1-2; no definite D call. V lost 5 bases and J lost 7, with 11 bases in between. The germline V gene encodes CDR1 GTSNPN and CDR2 SVGIG (reference sequence). This CDR3 comprises 11 residues. The CDR3 DNA sequence: TGTGCCTGGGAGGAGGCGGGTGGCTACACCTTC. This codes for CAWEEAGGYTF.